The subject of this entry is one T cell receptor beta chain. As yet, its antigen is unknown. UMIs were included in TCR beta cDNA generated by 5'RACE template switching. TCRdb re-called the 5' RACE reads; one entry per CDR3 protein, DNA not given. The sample table sets out 150,000 to 160,000 distinct CDR3 sequences. Per the germline V gene, CDR1 is KGHDR and CDR2 is SFDVKD. The CDR3 consists of 13 residues. These data belong to a study of T cells expressing NK-cell markers. Across the whole study: Sequenced donors, eight in total, included seven who were HCMV-seropositive and one who was seronegative.

Study-level points and caveats: Each of 5 to 7 donors carried dominant NKG2C+ clonotypes accounting for about 1.0-7.5% of CD8+ T cells.

The clonotype comes from a woman in her forties or fifties in good health. The rearrangement joins TRBV24-1 to TRBJ2-1. Sequencing input: blood T cells: a sorted CD56 or NKG2C T cell subset, CD4+ or CD8+ T cells, or bulk PBMC T cells (not recorded which). CDR3 region: CATSGVTYNEQFF.